The clone carrying this T cell receptor (beta chain) was counted between two and nine times. Its antigen is undetermined. The data belong to a study of identical twins. Study-level results: Memory repertoires showed no such pattern, whereas abundant cord blood beta clonotypes carried fewer insertions. An excess of low generation probability was shown by twin-shared out-of-frame alpha sequences.

A universal primer site was incorporated via template switching, and the cDNA contained unique molecular identifiers. One entry per CDR3 protein results from TCRdb running MiXCR on the 5' RACE reads. The sample holds around 1.7 million distinct CDR3 sequences; roughly 35% are singletons and the top ten take about 0.3%. The V and J ends lost 8 bases and 2 bases, in that order; junction bases with no gene match: 2. CDR3 length equals 15 residues. Germline-derived CDR1 and CDR2 are MNHNS and SASEGT. The chain uses TRBV6-1 and TRBJ2-3, with 15 bases aligning to TRBD2. Sequenced material: cord blood. This sequence originates from a newborn girl in good health. CDR3 sequence (DNA): TGTGCCAGCGGACTAGCGGGAGGGGACACAGATACGCAGTATTTT. Translation: CASGLAGGDTDTQYF.